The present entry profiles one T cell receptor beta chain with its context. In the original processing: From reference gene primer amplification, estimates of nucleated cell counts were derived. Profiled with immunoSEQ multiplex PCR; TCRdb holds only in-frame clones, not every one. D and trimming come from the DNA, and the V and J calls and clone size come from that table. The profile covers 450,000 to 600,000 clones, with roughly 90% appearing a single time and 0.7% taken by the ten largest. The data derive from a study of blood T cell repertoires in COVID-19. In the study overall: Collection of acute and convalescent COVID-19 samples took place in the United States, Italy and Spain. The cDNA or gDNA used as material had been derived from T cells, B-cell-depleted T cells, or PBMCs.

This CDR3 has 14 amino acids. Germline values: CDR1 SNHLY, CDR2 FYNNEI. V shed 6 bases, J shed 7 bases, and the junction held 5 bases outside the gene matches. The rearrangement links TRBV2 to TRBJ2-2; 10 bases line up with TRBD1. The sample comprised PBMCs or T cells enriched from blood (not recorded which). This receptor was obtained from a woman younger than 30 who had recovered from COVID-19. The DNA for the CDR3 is TGTGCCAGCAGCTCCGGGACAGGGGACGGGGAGCTGTTTTTT. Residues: CASSSGTGDGELFF.